A single sample gave rise to the 30 T cell receptor beta chains below, sequenced in a study of blood T cell repertoires in COVID-19. Clones were sequenced by immunoSEQ multiplex PCR, and TCRdb holds only the in-frame ones, with some missing. There are roughly 100,000 clones in the sample; roughly 80% occur only once, and 4.5% lies in the top ten. Sequenced input: peripheral blood. These receptors were taken from a human donor in a cohort sampled during active COVID-19.

This clone has only one observation. This chain connects TRBV15 to TRBJ1-1; D is possibly TRBD1 (6 bases). The V and J ends lost 2 bases and 4 bases respectively, with 14 bases between them. The CDR3 contains 15 residues. Looked up from germline, CDR1 is LNHNV and CDR2 is YYDKDF (reference sequence). CDR3 region: CATSRPPRGLTEAFF. CDR3 DNA sequence: TGTGCCACCAGCAGACCACCGCGGGGGCTCACTGAAGCTTTCTTT.

This chain connects TRBV29-1 to TRBJ1-2; D is uncertain. The CDR3 runs 10 residues. The V end lost 1 base, the J end lost 8 bases, and 5 bases lay between the germline ends. The germline V gene has CDR1 SQVTM and CDR2 ANQGSEA. CDR3 nucleotide sequence: TGCAGCGTTGAAGGAGGAGGCTACACCTTC. It is translated as CSVEGGGYTF.

The genes are TRBV7-9 and TRBJ2-2; D may be TRBD2 (5 bases). This CDR3 region has 15 residues. V was clipped by 4 bases and J by 5 bases, with 14 bases between them. The germline gives CDR1 SEHNR, CDR2 FQNEAQ (reference sequence). CDR3 amino acids: CASSSRAWRTGELFF. The CDR3 region has the DNA TGTGCCAGCAGCTCCCGAGCCTGGAGGACCGGGGAGCTGTTTTTT. The full variable domain, its missing parts supplied by reference TRBV7-9 and TRBJ2-2, is DTGVSQNPRHKITKRGQNVTFRCDPISEHNRLYWYRQTLGQGPEFLTYFQNEAQLEKSRLLSDRFSAERPKGSFSTLEIQRTEQGDSAMYLCASSSRAWRTGELFFGEGSRLTVL.

The chain joins TRBV4-1 to TRBJ2-3; tentatively, D is TRBD2 (7 bases). Germline loops: CDR1 MGHRA, CDR2 YSYEKL. Trimming pared 5 bases from V and 3 bases from J, leaving 18 bases between. This CDR3 comprises 16 residues. CDR3 region: CASSFRGGASTDTQYF. In DNA form, the CDR3 reads TGCGCCAGCAGCTTTAGGGGGGGGGCCTCGACAGATACGCAGTATTTT.

A note on this clone: The sample holds other DNA sequences that translate to the same CDR3. The chain recombines TRBV18 with TRBJ1-1, with D possibly TRBD1 on 6 matching bases. V lost 2 bases, J lost 0 bases, and 7 bases lay in between. Germline V gives CDR1 KGHSH, CDR2 LQKENI. CDR3 length: 14 residues. This CDR3 is CASSPTGMNTEAFF. CDR3 bases: TGTGCCAGCTCACCAACAGGGATGAACACTGAAGCTTTCTTT.

Of note for this clone: Additional DNA sequences in this sample encode the identical CDR3. The rearrangement joins TRBV27 to TRBJ1-3, with D unclear. Germline V gives CDR1 MNHEY, CDR2 SMNVEV (reference sequence). CDR3 size: 15 residues. The V gene lost 3 bases and the J gene lost 0 bases, with 9 bases spanning the gap. CDR3 sequence: CASSLRGSSGNTIYF. CDR3 sequence (DNA): TGTGCCAGCAGTTTGCGGGGAAGCTCTGGAAACACCATATATTTT.

This clone was recorded once. The chain employs TRBV7-2 and TRBJ2-5; 9 bases map to TRBD2. With 3 bases clipped from V and 2 bases from J, the junction kept 7 bases outside the gene matches. The CDR3 consists of 16 residues. Germline lookup yields CDR1 SGHTA and CDR2 FQGNSA. CDR3 loop: CASSLGSGGPQETQYF. DNA of the CDR3: TGTGCCAGCAGCTTGGGAAGCGGGGGGCCACAAGAGACCCAGTACTTC.

This clone was seen a few times. V is TRBV7-2 and J is TRBJ2-5, with a possible D match to TRBD2 (5 bases). The V gene lost 2 bases and the J gene lost 5 bases, with 18 bases spanning the gap. Germline lookup yields CDR1 SGHTA and CDR2 FQGNSA. The CDR3 runs to 16 residues. The DNA of the CDR3 is TGTGCCAGCAGCTTATTCGTGCTGGGGAGTCACGAGACCCAGTACTTC. Translated, it gives CASSLFVLGSHETQYF.

The rearrangement uses TRBV2 and TRBJ1-2; a possible D gene is TRBD1 (5 bases). Per the germline V gene, CDR1 is SNHLY and CDR2 is FYNNEI. This CDR3 comprises 13 residues. Deletions cut 2 bases from V and 8 bases from J, with 12 bases between. The chain's CDR3 is CASSESWGGGYTF. The CDR3 DNA sequence: TGTGCCAGCAGTGAAAGCTGGGGGGGAGGCTACACCTTC.

The chain links TRBV24-1 to TRBJ1-5; D remains unclear. The V end lost 3 bases, the J end lost 0 bases, and 8 bases lay between the germline ends. This CDR3 contains 15 residues. Germline V gives CDR1 KGHDR, CDR2 SFDVKD. CDR3 DNA: TGTGCCACCAGTGATCCCCAGTATAGCAATCAGCCCCAGCATTTT. Protein sequence: CATSDPQYSNQPQHF.

V usage is TRBV19 and J usage is TRBJ1-2; 7 bases line up with TRBD1. This CDR3 has 12 residues. The V and J ends lost 7 bases and 4 bases, in that order; junction bases with no gene match: 3. CDR1 is LNHDA, CDR2 SQIVND, per germline (reference sequence). Written as DNA, the CDR3 is TGTGCCAGTAATCACAGGGGCTATGGCTACACCTTC. It encodes CASNHRGYGYTF.

The chain uses TRBV6-2 or TRBV6-3 and TRBJ1-5; D gene ambiguous. Germline V lookup: CDR1 MNHEY, CDR2 SVGEGT. The CDR3 totals 15 residues. V was trimmed by 4 bases and J by 0 bases, leaving 10 bases between them. Here the CDR3 reads CASSLYRHSNQPQHF. CDR3 DNA sequence: TGTGCCAGCAGTTTGTACAGACATAGCAATCAGCCCCAGCATTTT.

V is TRBV5-5 and J is TRBJ2-1; D is ambiguous. The V gene lost 4 bases and the J gene lost 8 bases, with 7 bases spanning the gap. The CDR3 consists of 11 residues. Germline-derived CDR1 and CDR2 are SGHKS and YYEKEE (reference sequence). The CDR3 DNA sequence: TGTGCCAGCAGCCAGGCAGATGAGCAGTTCTTC. Translating gives CASSQADEQFF. The full variable domain, with the rest looked up from reference TRBV5-5 and TRBJ2-1, is DAGVTQSPTHLIKTRGQQVTLRCSPISGHKSVSWYQQVLGQGPQFIFQYYEKEERGRGNFPDRFSARQFPNYSSELNVNALLLGDSALYLCASSQADEQFFGPGTRLTVL.

CDR3 region: CASSQDLGQRLNGYTF. CDR3 DNA sequence: TGCGCCAGCAGCCAAGATCTAGGCCAGAGGCTAAATGGCTACACCTTC. The chain has TRBV4-1 and TRBJ1-2; D gene uncertain. The CDR3 length is 16 residues. V gave up 0 bases and J gave up 6 bases, with 17 bases separating them. Germline V gives CDR1 MGHRA, CDR2 YSYEKL.

J is TRBJ2-1 and V is TRBV5-1, with D maybe TRBD1 (5 bases). V was shortened by 4 bases and J by 1 base, with 12 bases between the two germline ends. Germline-derived CDR1 and CDR2 are SGHRS and YFSETQ. The CDR3 has 15 residues. The CDR3 DNA reads as TGCGCCAGCAGCGGAAACAGGATTTCCTACAATGAGCAGTTCTTC. Translated: CASSGNRISYNEQFF.

In DNA, the CDR3 is TGTGCCAGCAGCCCAGCAAACCTCGTAGCCGGGACAGCCTATGGCTACACCTTC. It is translated as CASSPANLVAGTAYGYTF. The chain is built from TRBV28 and TRBJ1-2; 7 bases are a match to TRBD1. The length of the CDR3 is 18 residues. The ends lost 6 bases at V and 4 bases at J; junction bases unmatched: 20. From germline, CDR1 is MDHEN and CDR2 SYDVKM.

On this clone: The junction departs from germline at one end; a sequencing error may be responsible. The chain is built from TRBV18 and TRBJ2-1; D perhaps matches TRBD2 (7 bases). CDR1 and CDR2 from the germline V gene are KGHSH and LQKENI. CDR3 length equals 13 residues. Here the CDR3 DNA reads TGTGCCAGCTCACCACCCGGGGCGGGGGCCCGAATCTTC. Amino acids: CASSPPGAGARIF.

This chain connects TRBV28 to TRBJ2-7, with D tentatively TRBD1 (7 bases). Trimming cost V 8 bases and J 3 bases, with 23 bases left between them. Germline V gene sequence: CDR1 MDHEN, CDR2 SYDVKM. The CDR3 contains 16 residues. Here the CDR3 reads CASVQGGLGLGYEQYF. CDR3 coding DNA: TGTGCCAGCGTTCAGGGGGGCCTCGGGCTAGGCTACGAGCAGTACTTC.

The chain links TRBV27 to TRBJ2-3; 9 bases line up with TRBD2. Trimming cost V 4 bases and J 2 bases; bases outside gene matches: 7. The CDR3 covers 16 residues. Germline V CDR1 and CDR2: MNHEY, SMNVEV (reference sequence). Here the CDR3 reads CASSYGLAWDTDTQYF. CDR3 in DNA: TGTGCCAGCAGTTACGGACTAGCGTGGGACACAGATACGCAGTATTTT.

The rearrangement uses TRBV9 and TRBJ2-3; TRBD2 is a possible D gene (6 bases). There are 15 residues in the CDR3. V lost 2 bases and J 0 bases, leaving 10 bases between the germline ends. Germline assignment: CDR1 SGDLS and CDR2 YYNGEE. The CDR3 sequence is CASSVVGLSTDTQYF. CDR3 in DNA: TGTGCCAGCAGCGTGGTGGGACTGAGCACAGATACGCAGTATTTT.

The chain joins TRBV6-4 to TRBJ1-1; the match to TRBD1 covers 8 bases. The CDR3 spans 13 residues. CDR1 and CDR2 (germline): MRHNA, SNTAGT. V gave up 5 bases and J gave up 5 bases; unmatched junction bases: 4. CDR3 sequence: CASSYRGGTEAFF. CDR3 bases: TGTGCCAGCAGTTACAGGGGGGGGACTGAAGCTTTCTTT.

V and J are TRBV18 and TRBJ1-5; possibly TRBD1 for D (6 bases). Per germline, CDR1 KGHSH and CDR2 LQKENI. V lost 3 bases and J 0 bases, leaving 12 bases between the germline ends. The CDR3 has 16 amino acids. Here the CDR3 DNA reads TGTGCCAGCTCACCTTCGGACAGCCATAGCAATCAGCCCCAGCATTTT. It yields the protein CASSPSDSHSNQPQHF.

This rearrangement joins TRBV25-1 to TRBJ1-4, with D tentatively TRBD1 (6 bases). CDR3 length: 16 residues. In germline, CDR1 is MGHDK, CDR2 SYGVNS. Trimming cost V 4 bases and J 0 bases, with 12 bases left between them. The CDR3 bases are TGTGCCAGCAGTGTAGGGGGAACAACAACTAATGAAAAACTGTTTTTT. Translation gives CASSVGGTTTNEKLFF.

In DNA form, the CDR3 reads TGTGCCAGCAGCGGCCGGACAGGGGGCCCAGATACGCAGTATTTT. Encoded protein: CASSGRTGGPDTQYF. This chain uses TRBV7-2 with TRBJ2-3, with TRBD1 matching 11 bases. CDR3 size: 15 residues. Looked up from germline, CDR1 is SGHTA and CDR2 is FQGNSA. V lost 5 bases and J lost 4; bases outside the gene matches: 5.

The chain links TRBV11-3 to TRBJ1-2; TRBD1 matches at 8 bases. J was trimmed by 4 bases and V by 2 bases; bases with no gene match: 6. Germline lookup yields CDR1 SGHNT and CDR2 YENEEA. This CDR3 has 15 residues. CDR3 DNA: TGTGCCAGCAGCTTAATCGGACAGGGCGCCTATGGCTACACCTTC. It specifies CASSLIGQGAYGYTF.

The J gene is TRBJ2-7, the V gene TRBV5-4, with TRBD2 identical over 9 bases. This CDR3 contains 17 residues. Germline CDR1 and CDR2: SGHNT and YYREEE (reference sequence). V shed 0 bases and J 6 bases; nucleotides not matched to a gene: 13. Here the CDR3 reads CASSLDLGVSGGPEQYF. The CDR3, as DNA: TGTGCCAGCAGCTTGGATTTGGGTGTGAGCGGGGGGCCCGAGCAGTACTTC. Full variable domain (remainder filled in from reference TRBV5-4 and TRBJ2-7): ETGVTQSPTHLIKTRGQQVTLRCSSQSGHNTVSWYQQALGQGPQFIFQYYREEENGRGNFPPRFSGLQFPNYSSELNVNALELDDSALYLCASSLDLGVSGGPEQYFGPGTRLTVT.

V and J are TRBV14 and TRBJ1-2, with TRBD1 matching over 8 bases. V lost 6 bases, J lost 5 bases, and 5 bases stayed unmatched. The CDR3 spans 13 residues. Germline CDR1 SGHDN, CDR2 FVKESK. CDR3 DNA sequence: TGTGCCAGCAGTGGCCAGGGGGCTTATGGCTACACCTTC. This codes for CASSGQGAYGYTF.

The rearrangement uses TRBV2 and TRBJ1-2; perhaps TRBD1 as D (6 bases). The CDR3 is 12 amino acids. Germline V lookup: CDR1 SNHLY, CDR2 FYNNEI. V lost 3 bases and J lost 8, with 10 bases in between. CDR3 sequence (DNA): TGTGCCAGCAGTGAGGGGGCGCGAGGCTACACCTTC. Residues: CASSEGARGYTF.

DNA for the CDR3: TGTGCCAGTAGTATATTCGGGAAGGGCTCCACTGAAGCTTTCTTT. Translated: CASSIFGKGSTEAFF. This chain links TRBV19 with TRBJ1-1; D is undetermined. Germline CDR1 is LNHDA and CDR2 is SQIVND (reference sequence). The CDR3 extends over 15 amino acids. V lost 2 bases, J lost 4 bases, and 14 bases lay in between.

The chain is built from TRBV24-1 and TRBJ2-3; maybe TRBD2 (6 bases). Germline V lookup: CDR1 KGHDR, CDR2 SFDVKD. The V and J ends lost 3 bases and 0 bases respectively, with 18 bases between them. The CDR3 totals 18 residues. This CDR3 is CATSDTTEGGFSTDTQYF. The CDR3 region has the DNA TGTGCCACCAGTGATACAACAGAGGGAGGATTTAGCACAGATACGCAGTATTTT.